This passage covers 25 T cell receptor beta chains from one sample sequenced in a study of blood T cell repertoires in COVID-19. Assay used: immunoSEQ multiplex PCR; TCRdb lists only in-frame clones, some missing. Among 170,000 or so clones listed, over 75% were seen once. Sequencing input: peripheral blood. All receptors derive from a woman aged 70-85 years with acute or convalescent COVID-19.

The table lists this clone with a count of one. Written as DNA, the CDR3 is TGTGCCAGCAGCTTGGGAGCCGAAGGGGAACTGTTTTTT. It codes for CASSLGAEGELFF. This chain joins TRBV5-5 and TRBJ1-4; maybe TRBD1 (5 bases). Trimming removed 0 bases from V and 12 bases from J, with 12 bases in between. This CDR3 has 13 residues. Germline CDR1 SGHKS, CDR2 YYEKEE (reference sequence).

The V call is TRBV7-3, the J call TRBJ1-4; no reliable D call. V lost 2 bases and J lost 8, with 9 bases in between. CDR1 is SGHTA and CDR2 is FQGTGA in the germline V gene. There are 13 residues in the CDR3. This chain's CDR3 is CASSLWVGEKLFF. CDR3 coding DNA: TGTGCCAGCAGCTTATGGGTCGGGGAAAAACTGTTTTTT.

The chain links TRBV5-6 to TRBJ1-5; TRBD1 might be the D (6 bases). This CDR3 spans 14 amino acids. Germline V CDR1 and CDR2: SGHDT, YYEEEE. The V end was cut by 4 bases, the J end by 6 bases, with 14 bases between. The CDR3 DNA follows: TGTGCCAGCAGCGACAGAACAGGGTTTCAGCCCCAGCATTTT. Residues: CASSDRTGFQPQHF.

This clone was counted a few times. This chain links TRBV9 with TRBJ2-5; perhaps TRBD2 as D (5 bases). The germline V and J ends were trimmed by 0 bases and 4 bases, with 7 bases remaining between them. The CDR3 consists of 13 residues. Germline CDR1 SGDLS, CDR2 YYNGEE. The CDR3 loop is CASSVGGRETQYF. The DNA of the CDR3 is TGTGCCAGCAGCGTAGGAGGGAGAGAGACCCAGTACTTC.

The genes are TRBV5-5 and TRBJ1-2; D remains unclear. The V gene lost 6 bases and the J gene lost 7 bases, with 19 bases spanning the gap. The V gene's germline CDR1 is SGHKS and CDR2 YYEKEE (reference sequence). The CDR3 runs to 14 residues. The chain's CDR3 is CASNATPESGGYTF. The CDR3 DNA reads TGTGCCAGCAACGCTACTCCCGAGTCGGGTGGCTACACCTTC.

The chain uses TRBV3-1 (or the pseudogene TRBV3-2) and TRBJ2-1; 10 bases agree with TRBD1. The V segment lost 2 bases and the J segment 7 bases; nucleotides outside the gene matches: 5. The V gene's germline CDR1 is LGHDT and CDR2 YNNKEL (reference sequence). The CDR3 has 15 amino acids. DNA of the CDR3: TGTGCCAGCAGCCAAATGCCGGGACAGGGGAATGAGCAGTTCTTC. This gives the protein CASSQMPGQGNEQFF.

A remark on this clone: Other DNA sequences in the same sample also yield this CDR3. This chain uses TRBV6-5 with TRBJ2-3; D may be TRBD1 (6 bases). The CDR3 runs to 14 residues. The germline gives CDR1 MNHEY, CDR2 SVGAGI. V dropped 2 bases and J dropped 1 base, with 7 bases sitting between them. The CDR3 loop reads CASSYRTGTDTQYF. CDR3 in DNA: TGTGCCAGCAGTTACAGGACAGGCACAGATACGCAGTATTTT.

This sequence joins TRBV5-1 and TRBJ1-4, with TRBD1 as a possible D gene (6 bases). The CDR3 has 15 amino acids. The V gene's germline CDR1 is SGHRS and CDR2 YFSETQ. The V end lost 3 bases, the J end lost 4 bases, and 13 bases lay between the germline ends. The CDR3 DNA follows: TGCGCCAGCAGCTCCCTGGGGGCATTTAATGAAAAACTGTTTTTT. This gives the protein CASSSLGAFNEKLFF.

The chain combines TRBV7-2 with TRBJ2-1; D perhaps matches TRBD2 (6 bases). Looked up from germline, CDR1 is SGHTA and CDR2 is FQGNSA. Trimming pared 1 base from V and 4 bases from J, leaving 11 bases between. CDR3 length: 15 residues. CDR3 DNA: TGTGCCAGCAGCTTAGAAGCGGGCGTGTACAATGAGCAGTTCTTC. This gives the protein CASSLEAGVYNEQFF.

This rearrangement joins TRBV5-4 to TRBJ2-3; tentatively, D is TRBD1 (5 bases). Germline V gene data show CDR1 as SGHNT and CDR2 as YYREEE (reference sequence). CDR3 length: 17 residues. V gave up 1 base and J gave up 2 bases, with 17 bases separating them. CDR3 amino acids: CASSLRTSTSSTDTQYF. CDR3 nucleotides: TGTGCCAGCAGCTTGCGGACAAGCACTTCCTCCACAGATACGCAGTATTTT.

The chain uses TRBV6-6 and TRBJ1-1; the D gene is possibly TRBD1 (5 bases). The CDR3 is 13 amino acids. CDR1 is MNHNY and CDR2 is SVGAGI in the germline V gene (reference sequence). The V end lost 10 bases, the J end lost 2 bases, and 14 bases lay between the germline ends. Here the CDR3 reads CATKWGDNTEAFF. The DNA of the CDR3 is TGTGCCACGAAATGGGGGGATAACACTGAAGCTTTCTTT.

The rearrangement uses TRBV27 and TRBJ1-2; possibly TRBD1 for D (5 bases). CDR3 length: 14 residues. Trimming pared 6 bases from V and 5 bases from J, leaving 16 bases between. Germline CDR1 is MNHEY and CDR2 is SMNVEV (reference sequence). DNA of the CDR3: TGTGCCAGCAGCCGTGGGGGGGGAACGTATGGCTACACCTTC. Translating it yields CASSRGGGTYGYTF.

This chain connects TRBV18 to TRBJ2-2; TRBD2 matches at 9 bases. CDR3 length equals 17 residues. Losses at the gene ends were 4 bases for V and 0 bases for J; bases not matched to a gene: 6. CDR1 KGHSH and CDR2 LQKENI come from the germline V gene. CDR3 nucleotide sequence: TGTGCCAGCTCACGGCTCTTAGCGGGGGCGAACACCGGGGAGCTGTTTTTT. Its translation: CASSRLLAGANTGELFF.

CDR3 nucleotides: TGTGCCAGCAGTCCCTTTGGGACAGGAAGCGCCGGGGAGCTGTTTTTT. It codes for CASSPFGTGSAGELFF. V usage is TRBV27 and J usage is TRBJ2-2; 8 positions match TRBD1. Germline assignment: CDR1 MNHEY and CDR2 SMNVEV (reference sequence). The V gene end was trimmed by 5 bases and the J gene end by 6 bases; junction bases not matched to a gene: 11. This CDR3 is 16 amino acids long.

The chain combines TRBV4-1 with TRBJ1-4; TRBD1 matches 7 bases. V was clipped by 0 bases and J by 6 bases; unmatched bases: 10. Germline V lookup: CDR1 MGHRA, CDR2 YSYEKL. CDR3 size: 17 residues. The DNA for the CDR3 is TGCGCCAGCAGCCAAGAAGGGTCCCGTCAGGGGGATGAAAAACTGTTTTTT. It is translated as CASSQEGSRQGDEKLFF.

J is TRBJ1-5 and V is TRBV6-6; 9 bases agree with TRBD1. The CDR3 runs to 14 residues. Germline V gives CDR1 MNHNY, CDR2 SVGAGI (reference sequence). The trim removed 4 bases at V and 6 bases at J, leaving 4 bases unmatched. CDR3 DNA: TGTGCCAGCAGTTCGGGACAGGGCGGTCAGCCCCAGCATTTT. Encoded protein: CASSSGQGGQPQHF.

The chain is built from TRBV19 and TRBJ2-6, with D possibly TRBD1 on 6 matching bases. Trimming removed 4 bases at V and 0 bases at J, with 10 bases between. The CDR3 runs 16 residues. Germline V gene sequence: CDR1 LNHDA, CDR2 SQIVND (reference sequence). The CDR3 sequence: CASSTLGGSGANVLTF. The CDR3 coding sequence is TGTGCCAGTAGTACACTAGGGGGCTCTGGGGCCAACGTCCTGACTTTC.

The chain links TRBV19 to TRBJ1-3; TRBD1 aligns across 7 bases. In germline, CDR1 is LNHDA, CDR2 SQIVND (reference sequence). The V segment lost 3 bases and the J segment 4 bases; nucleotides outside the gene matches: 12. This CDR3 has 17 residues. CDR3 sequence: CASSIGTPGTVGNTIYF. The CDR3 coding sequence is TGTGCCAGTAGTATTGGGACTCCTGGGACAGTCGGAAACACCATATATTTT.

CDR3 DNA sequence: TGTGCCAGCAGCTTATCCGGGACAGAGAATCAGCCCCAGCATTTT. Translated: CASSLSGTENQPQHF. The chain employs TRBV7-2 and TRBJ1-5, with 7 bases that match TRBD1. Germline assignment: CDR1 SGHTA and CDR2 FQGNSA. This CDR3 has 15 residues. After removal of 2 bases from V and 4 bases from J, the junction contained 5 bases not matched to a gene.

In DNA form, the CDR3 reads TGTGCCAGCAGCTGGGGTAGCGGGAGGGGAGCGGAGACCCAGTACTTC. Protein sequence: CASSWGSGRGAETQYF. The chain joins TRBV5-4 to TRBJ2-5; 11 bases match TRBD2. Germline V CDR1 and CDR2: SGHNT, YYREEE (reference sequence). Trimming cost V 3 bases and J 5 bases; bases outside gene matches: 9. This CDR3 region has 16 residues.

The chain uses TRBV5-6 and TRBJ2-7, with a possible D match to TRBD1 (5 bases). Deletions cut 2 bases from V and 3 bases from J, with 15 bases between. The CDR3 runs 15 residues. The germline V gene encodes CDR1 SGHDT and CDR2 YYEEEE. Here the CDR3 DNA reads TGTGCCAGCAGCTTAGGGGCGGTCGGAAACTACGAGCAGTACTTC. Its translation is CASSLGAVGNYEQYF.

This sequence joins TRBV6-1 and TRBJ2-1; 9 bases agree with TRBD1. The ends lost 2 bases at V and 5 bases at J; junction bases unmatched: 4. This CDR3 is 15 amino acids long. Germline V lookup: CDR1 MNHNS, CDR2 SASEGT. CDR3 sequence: CASSERQGVHNEQFF. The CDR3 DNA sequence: TGTGCCAGCAGTGAAAGACAGGGGGTCCACAATGAGCAGTTCTTC.

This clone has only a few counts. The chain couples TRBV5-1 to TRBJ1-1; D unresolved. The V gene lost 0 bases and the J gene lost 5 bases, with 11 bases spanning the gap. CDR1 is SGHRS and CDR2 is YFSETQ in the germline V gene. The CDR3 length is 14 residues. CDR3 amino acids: CASSLALDTTEAFF. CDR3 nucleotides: TGCGCCAGCAGCTTGGCCCTAGATACAACTGAAGCTTTCTTT.

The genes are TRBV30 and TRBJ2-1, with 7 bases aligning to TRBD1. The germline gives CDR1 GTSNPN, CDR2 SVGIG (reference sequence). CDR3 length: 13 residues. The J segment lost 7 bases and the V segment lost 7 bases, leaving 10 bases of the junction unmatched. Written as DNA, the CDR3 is TGTGCCTCTCCGGGACCCAGGGGGAATGAGCAGTTCTTC. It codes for CASPGPRGNEQFF. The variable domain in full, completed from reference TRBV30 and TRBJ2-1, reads SQTIHQWPATLVQPVGSPLSLECTVEGTSNPNLYWYRQAAGRGLQLLFYSVGIGQISSEVPQNLSASRPQDRQFILSSKKLLLSDSGFYLCASPGPRGNEQFFGPGTRLTVL.

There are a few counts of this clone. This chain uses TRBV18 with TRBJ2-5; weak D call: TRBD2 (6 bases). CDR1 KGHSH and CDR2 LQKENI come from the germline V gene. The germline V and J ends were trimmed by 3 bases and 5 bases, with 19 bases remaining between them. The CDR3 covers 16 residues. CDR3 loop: CASSPSRTGVGETQYF. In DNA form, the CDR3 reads TGTGCCAGCTCACCCTCTCGGACGGGGGTAGGGGAGACCCAGTACTTC.